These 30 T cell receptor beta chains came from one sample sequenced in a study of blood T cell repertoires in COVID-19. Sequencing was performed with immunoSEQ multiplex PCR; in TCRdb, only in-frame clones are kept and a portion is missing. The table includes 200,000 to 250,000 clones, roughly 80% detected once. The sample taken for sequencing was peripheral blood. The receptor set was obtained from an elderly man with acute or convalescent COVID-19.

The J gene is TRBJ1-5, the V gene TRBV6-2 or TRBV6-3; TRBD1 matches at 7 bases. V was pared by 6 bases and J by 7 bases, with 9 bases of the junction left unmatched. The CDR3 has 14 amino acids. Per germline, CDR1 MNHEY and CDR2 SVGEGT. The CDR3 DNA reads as TGTGCCAGCAGCCGCACAGGGGTCGGACAGCCCCAGCATTTT. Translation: CASSRTGVGQPQHF.

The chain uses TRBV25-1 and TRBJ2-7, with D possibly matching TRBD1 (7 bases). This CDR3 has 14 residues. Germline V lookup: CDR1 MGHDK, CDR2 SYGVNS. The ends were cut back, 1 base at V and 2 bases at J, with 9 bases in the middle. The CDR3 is CASSESGGPYEQYF. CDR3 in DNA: TGTGCCAGCAGTGAATCAGGGGGGCCCTACGAGCAGTACTTC.

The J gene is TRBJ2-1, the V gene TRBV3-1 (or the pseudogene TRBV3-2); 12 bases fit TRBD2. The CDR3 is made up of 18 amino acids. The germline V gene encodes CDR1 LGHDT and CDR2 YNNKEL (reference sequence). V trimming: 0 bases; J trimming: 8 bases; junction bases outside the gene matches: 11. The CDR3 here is CASSQDQLAGGRGDEQFF. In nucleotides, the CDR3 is TGTGCCAGCAGCCAAGATCAGCTAGCGGGGGGGCGAGGCGATGAGCAGTTCTTC.

For the CDR3, the DNA is TGTGCCAGCAGCTCTAGGACAGGGGGCAATCAGCCCCAGCATTTT. This encodes CASSSRTGGNQPQHF. The chain employs TRBV7-2 and TRBJ1-5, with 9 bases matching TRBD1. Trimming took 4 bases from V and 2 from J; bases not matched to a gene: 3. Germline assignment: CDR1 SGHTA and CDR2 FQGNSA. The CDR3 has 15 amino acids.

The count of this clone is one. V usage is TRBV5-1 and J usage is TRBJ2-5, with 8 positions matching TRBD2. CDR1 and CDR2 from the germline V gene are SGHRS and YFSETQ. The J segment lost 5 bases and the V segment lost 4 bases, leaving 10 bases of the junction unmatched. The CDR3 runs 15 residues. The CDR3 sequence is CASSRSGTSRETQYF. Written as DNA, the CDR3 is TGCGCCAGCAGCCGATCCGGGACTAGTAGGGAGACCCAGTACTTC.

The CDR3 region has the DNA TGTGCCAGCAGTTTGGACAGGGGCTTTCCTGGAAACACCATATATTTT. This sequence encodes CASSLDRGFPGNTIYF. This chain links TRBV6-5 with TRBJ1-3, with 9 bases identical to TRBD1. Germline V lookup: CDR1 MNHEY, CDR2 SVGAGI. The V gene end was trimmed by 4 bases and the J gene end by 2 bases; junction bases not matched to a gene: 6. The CDR3 covers 16 residues.

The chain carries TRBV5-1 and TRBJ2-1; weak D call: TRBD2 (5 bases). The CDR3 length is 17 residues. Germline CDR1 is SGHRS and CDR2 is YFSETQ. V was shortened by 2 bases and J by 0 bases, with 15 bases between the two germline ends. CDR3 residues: CASSFDQDWSSYNEQFF. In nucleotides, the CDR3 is TGCGCCAGCAGCTTTGATCAGGACTGGAGCTCCTACAATGAGCAGTTCTTC.

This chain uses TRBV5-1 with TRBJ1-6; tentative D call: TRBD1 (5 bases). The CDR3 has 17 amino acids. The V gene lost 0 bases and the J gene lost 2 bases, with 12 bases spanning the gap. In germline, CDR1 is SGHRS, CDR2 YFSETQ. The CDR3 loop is CASSLAGRGTYNSPLHF. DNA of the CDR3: TGCGCCAGCAGCTTGGCCGGGAGGGGCACCTATAATTCACCCCTCCACTTT. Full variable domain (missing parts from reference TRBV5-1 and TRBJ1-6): KAGVTQTPRYLIKTRGQQVTLSCSPISGHRSVSWYQQTPGQGLQFLFEYFSETQRNKGNFPGRFSGRQFSNSRSEMNVSTLELGDSALYLCASSLAGRGTYNSPLHFGNGTRLTVT.

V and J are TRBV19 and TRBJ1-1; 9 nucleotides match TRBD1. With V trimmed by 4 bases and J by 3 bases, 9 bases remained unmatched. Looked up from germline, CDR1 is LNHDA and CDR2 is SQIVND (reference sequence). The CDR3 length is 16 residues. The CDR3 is CASSTEQGASYTEAFF. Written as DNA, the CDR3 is TGTGCCAGTAGTACGGAACAGGGGGCTAGTTACACTGAAGCTTTCTTT.

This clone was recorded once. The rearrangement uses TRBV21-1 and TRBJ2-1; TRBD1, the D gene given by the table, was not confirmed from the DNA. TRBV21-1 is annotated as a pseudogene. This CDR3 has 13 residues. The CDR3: CASGNRAYNEQFF. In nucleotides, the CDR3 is TGTGCCAGTGGGAACAGGGCCTACAATGAGCAGTTCTTC.

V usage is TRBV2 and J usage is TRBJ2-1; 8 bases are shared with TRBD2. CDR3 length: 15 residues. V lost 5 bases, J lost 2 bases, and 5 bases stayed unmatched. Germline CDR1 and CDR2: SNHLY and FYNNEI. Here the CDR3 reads CASSPFGGAYNEQFF. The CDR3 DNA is TGTGCCAGCAGTCCCTTCGGGGGGGCCTACAATGAGCAGTTCTTC.

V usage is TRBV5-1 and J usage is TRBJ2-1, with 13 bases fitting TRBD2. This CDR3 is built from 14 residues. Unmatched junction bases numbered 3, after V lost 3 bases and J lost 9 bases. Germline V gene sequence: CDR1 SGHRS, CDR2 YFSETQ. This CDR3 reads CASSWTSGSREQFF. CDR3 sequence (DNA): TGCGCCAGCAGCTGGACTAGCGGGAGTCGTGAGCAGTTCTTC. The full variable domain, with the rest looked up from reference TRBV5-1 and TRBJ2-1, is KAGVTQTPRYLIKTRGQQVTLSCSPISGHRSVSWYQQTPGQGLQFLFEYFSETQRNKGNFPGRFSGRQFSNSRSEMNVSTLELGDSALYLCASSWTSGSREQFFGPGTRLTVL.

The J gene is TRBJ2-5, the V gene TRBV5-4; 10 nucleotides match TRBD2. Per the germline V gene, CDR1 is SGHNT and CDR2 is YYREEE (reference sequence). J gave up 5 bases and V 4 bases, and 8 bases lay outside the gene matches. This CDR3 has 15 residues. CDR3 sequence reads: CASSPGLARGETQYF. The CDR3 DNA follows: TGTGCCAGCAGCCCGGGACTAGCGAGGGGGGAGACCCAGTACTTC.

Here the CDR3 reads CASSVARGQRSGELFF. In DNA form, the CDR3 reads TGTGCCAGCAGCGTAGCTCGGGGACAGCGGTCCGGGGAGCTGTTTTTT. V and J are TRBV9 and TRBJ2-2; 7 bases agree with TRBD1. The ends lost 0 bases at V and 6 bases at J; junction bases unmatched: 8. Germline loops: CDR1 SGDLS, CDR2 YYNGEE. There are 16 residues in the CDR3.

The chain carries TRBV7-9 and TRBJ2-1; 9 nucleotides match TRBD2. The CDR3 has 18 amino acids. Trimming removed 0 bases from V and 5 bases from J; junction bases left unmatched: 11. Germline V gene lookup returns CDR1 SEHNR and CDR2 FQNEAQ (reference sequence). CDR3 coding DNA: TGTGCCAGCAGCTTAGCGGGGGTAGCGGGAGTAGGGGACAATGAGCAGTTCTTC. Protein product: CASSLAGVAGVGDNEQFF.

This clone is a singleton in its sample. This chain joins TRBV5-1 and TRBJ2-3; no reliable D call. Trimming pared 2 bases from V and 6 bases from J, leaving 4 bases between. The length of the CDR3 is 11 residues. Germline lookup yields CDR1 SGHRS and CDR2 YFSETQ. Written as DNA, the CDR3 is TGCGCCAGCAGCTTCGGGGATACGCAGTATTTT. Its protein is CASSFGDTQYF.

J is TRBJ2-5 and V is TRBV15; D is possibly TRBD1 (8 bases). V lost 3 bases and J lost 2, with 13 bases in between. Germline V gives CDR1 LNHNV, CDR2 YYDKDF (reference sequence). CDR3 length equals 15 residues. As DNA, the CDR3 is TGTGCCACCAGCAGGGGGGGGACAGGTCAAGAGACCCAGTACTTC. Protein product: CATSRGGTGQETQYF.

The CDR3 loop reads CASSSAGGPSYEQYF. Here the CDR3 DNA reads TGTGCCAGCAGCTCCGCAGGAGGCCCCTCCTACGAGCAGTACTTC. This chain joins TRBV9 and TRBJ2-7, with a tentative D call TRBD2 (5 bases). V lost 4 bases, J lost 0 bases, and 14 bases lay in between. Germline V CDR1 and CDR2: SGDLS, YYNGEE. The CDR3 runs to 15 residues.

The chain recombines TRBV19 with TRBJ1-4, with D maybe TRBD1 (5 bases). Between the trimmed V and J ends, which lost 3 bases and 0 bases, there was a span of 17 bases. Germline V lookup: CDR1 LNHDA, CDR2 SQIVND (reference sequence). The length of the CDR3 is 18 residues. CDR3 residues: CASSMFSGQTATNEKLFF. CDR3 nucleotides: TGTGCCAGTAGTATGTTTTCAGGACAAACTGCAACTAATGAAAAACTGTTTTTT.

Written as DNA, the CDR3 is TGTGCCACTCGGGACCGGGACAGGACTTTAGGAAACACCATATATTTT. It encodes CATRDRDRTLGNTIYF. V gene TRBV15 combines with J gene TRBJ1-3, with 8 bases lining up with TRBD1. Germline CDR1 reads LNHNV; CDR2 reads YYDKDF (reference sequence). This CDR3 spans 16 amino acids. The trim removed 9 bases at V and 4 bases at J, leaving 14 bases unmatched.

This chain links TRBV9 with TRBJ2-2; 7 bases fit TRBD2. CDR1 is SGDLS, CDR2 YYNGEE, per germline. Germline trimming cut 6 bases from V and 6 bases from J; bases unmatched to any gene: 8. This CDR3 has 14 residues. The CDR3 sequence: CASTFGRTSGELFF. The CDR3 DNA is TGTGCCAGCACCTTCGGGAGGACGTCCGGGGAGCTGTTTTTT.

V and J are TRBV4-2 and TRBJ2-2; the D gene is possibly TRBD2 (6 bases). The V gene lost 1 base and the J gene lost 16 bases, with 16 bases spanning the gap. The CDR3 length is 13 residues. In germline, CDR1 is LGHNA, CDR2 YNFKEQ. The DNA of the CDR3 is TGTGCCAGCAGCCAAGCTTGGGACTCGAGATCGTTTTTT. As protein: CASSQAWDSRSFF.

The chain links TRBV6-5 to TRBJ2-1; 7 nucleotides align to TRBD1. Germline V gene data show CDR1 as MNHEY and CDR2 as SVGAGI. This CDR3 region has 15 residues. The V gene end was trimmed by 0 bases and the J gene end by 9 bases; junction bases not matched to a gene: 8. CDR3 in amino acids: CASSYSRTGLGEQFF. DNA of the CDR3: TGTGCCAGCAGTTACTCTCGGACAGGCCTAGGTGAGCAGTTCTTC.

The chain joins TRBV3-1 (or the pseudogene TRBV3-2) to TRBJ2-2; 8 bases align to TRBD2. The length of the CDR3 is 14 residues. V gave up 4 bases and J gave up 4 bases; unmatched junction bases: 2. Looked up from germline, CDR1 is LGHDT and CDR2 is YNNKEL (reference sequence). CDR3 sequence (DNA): TGTGCCAGCAGCCCGGGGGGGTTCACCGGGGAGCTGTTTTTT. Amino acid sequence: CASSPGGFTGELFF.

The DNA for the CDR3 is TGCGCCAGCAGCTCGGACAATAATGAAAAACTGTTTTTT. It codes for CASSSDNNEKLFF. The chain uses TRBV5-1 and TRBJ1-4; D perhaps matches TRBD1 (5 bases). V was pared by 3 bases and J by 4 bases, with 7 bases between. Germline CDR1 reads SGHRS; CDR2 reads YFSETQ. CDR3 length: 13 amino acids. Full variable domain (rest looked up from reference TRBV5-1 and TRBJ1-4): KAGVTQTPRYLIKTRGQQVTLSCSPISGHRSVSWYQQTPGQGLQFLFEYFSETQRNKGNFPGRFSGRQFSNSRSEMNVSTLELGDSALYLCASSSDNNEKLFFGSGTQLSVL.

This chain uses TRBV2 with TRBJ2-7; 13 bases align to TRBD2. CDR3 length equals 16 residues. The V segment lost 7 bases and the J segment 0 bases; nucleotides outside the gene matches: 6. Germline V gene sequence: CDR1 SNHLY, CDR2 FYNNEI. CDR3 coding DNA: TGTGCCAGCACCGGGACTAGCGGGGATAACTCCTACGAGCAGTACTTC. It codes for CASTGTSGDNSYEQYF.

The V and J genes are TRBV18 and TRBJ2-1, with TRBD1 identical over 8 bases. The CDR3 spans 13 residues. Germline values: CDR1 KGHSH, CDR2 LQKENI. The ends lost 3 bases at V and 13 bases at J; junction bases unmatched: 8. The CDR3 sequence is CASSPTGESFQFF. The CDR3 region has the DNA TGTGCCAGCTCACCGACAGGGGAAAGCTTCCAGTTCTTC.

Here the CDR3 reads CASSLRERQPQHF. The DNA for the CDR3 is TGTGCCAGCAGTTTGAGGGAACGACAGCCCCAGCATTTT. The V call is TRBV12-3 or TRBV12-4, the J call TRBJ1-5, with D uncertain. This CDR3 is built from 13 residues. Trimming took off 3 bases at V and 7 bases at J, with 10 bases between the two ends.

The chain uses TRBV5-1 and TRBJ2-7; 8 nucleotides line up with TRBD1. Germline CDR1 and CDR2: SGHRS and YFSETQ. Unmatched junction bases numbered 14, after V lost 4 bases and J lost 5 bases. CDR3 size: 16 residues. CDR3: CASSTNGQGSSHEQYF. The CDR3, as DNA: TGCGCCAGCAGCACCAACGGACAGGGCTCAAGTCACGAGCAGTACTTC.

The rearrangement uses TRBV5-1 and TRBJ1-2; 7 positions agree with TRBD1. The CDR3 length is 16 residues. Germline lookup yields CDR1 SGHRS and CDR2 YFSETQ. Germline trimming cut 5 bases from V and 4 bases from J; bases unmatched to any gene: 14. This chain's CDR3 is CASRVGEQGFRYGYTF. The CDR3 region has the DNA TGCGCCAGCAGGGTCGGAGAACAGGGGTTTCGCTATGGCTACACCTTC.